These T cell receptor beta chains were read from a single sample in a study of beta chain features in type 1 diabetes. The assay was immunoSEQ multiplex PCR, and TCRdb's table has in-frame clones only and misses some. There are around 140,000 clones in the sample; 9% occur only once, and approximately 0.7% lies in the top ten. The sequenced sample consisted of central memory CD4+ T cells from blood. These receptor sequences come from a young man with type 1 diabetes. The CDR3 runs from the conserved cysteine through the conserved F or W.

v_gene,CDR3aa
TRBV28,CASSSHRTGSAQTQYF
TRBV5-1,CASSSRTGDSYEQYF
TRBV9,CASSAYRDGNGYTF
TRBV5-4,CASSPTGVSYEQYF
TRBV7-9,CASSLTQETQYF
TRBV2,CASSSGNTEAFF
TRBV28,CASSPGSGTQQYF
TRBV7-3,CASSLRPHEQFF
TRBV7-8,CASSLRGGTGYTF
TRBV4-2,CASSQATGTSRLSQFF
TRBV21-1,CASGGPNRYQETQYF
TRBV7-3,CASSLGGGDTGELFF
TRBV15,CATARDRVVTRYGYTF
TRBV11-2,CASSLLAGGGTGDTQYF